The present TCR beta chain was sequenced within a study of early T cells in non-severe SARS-CoV-2 infection. Study-level information: The input, bulk RNA from unsorted whole blood, was sequenced, and chains were unpaired.

This clonotype appeared many times. Each cDNA molecule carried a unique molecular identifier. TCRdb analysed the 5' RACE reads with MiXCR anew, one entry per CDR3 protein. The sample includes 40,000 to 60,000 distinct CDR3 sequences, over 3.5% of them seen just once. The CDR3 extends over 12 amino acids. Per germline, CDR1 SQVTM and CDR2 ANQGSEA. V was clipped by 6 bases and J by 4 bases, with 13 bases between them. The receptor comes from an adult who was a healthcare worker with PCR-confirmed SARS-CoV-2 infection or an uninfected control (not recorded which). The rearrangement links TRBV29-1 to TRBJ2-7; tentative D call: TRBD1 (5 bases). The sample comprised whole blood. The CDR3 region has the DNA TGCAGCGTCTCCGACAGTGGGTACGAGCAGTACTTC. Translating gives CSVSDSGYEQYF.